Reported below is one T cell receptor beta chain. The entry originates in a study of OX40 agonist ivuxolimab in advanced cancers. For the study at large: Of mixed ages from about 23 to 79 and averaging about 60 years, the group was roughly 85% male. Partial responses occurred in Three dose-escalation patients, one with hepatocellular carcinoma and two with cutaneous melanoma.

Measured with immunoSEQ multiplex PCR; TCRdb has only the in-frame clones, and not every one. The sample yields more than 7,500 clones, 55% to 75% seen once. CDR1 GTSNPN and CDR2 SVGIG come from the germline V gene (reference sequence). The CDR3 contains 14 residues. V was pared by 3 bases and J by 7 bases, with 9 bases of the junction left unmatched. This TCR was sampled from an adult with an advanced solid tumor such as melanoma, head and neck, liver or kidney cancer. The V and J genes are TRBV30 and TRBJ2-7, with 10 bases matching TRBD1. The material was CD4+ or CD8+ T cells sorted from blood, obtained in a trial of the OX40 agonist ivuxolimab. In DNA, the CDR3 is TGTGCCTGGAGCTCCGGGACAGGGGTGGATGAGCAGTACTTC. It yields the protein CAWSSGTGVDEQYF. Drawing the rest from reference TRBV30 and TRBJ2-7, the complete variable domain is SQTIHQWPATLVQPVGSPLSLECTVEGTSNPNLYWYRQAAGRGLQLLFYSVGIGQISSEVPQNLSASRPQDRQFILSSKKLLLSDSGFYLCAWSSGTGVDEQYFGPGTRLTVT.